One T cell receptor beta chain is described in this entry. The antigen is undetermined. This record comes from a study of shared clonotypes between healthy human individuals. Study observations and caveats: The sharing of about 5.3% of naive CD4 clonotypes was seen across a handful of donors.

Some clones are missing from TCRdb's copy, which holds only in-frame ones; the method was immunoSEQ multiplex PCR. The sample has about 1.1 million clones, 75% to 85% seen once. The germline CDR1 and CDR2 sequences are LNHDA and SQIVND (reference sequence). CDR3 length: 18 amino acids. V was pared by 1 base and J by 4 bases, with 12 bases of the junction left unmatched. What was sequenced was memory CD4+ T cells from PBMCs. Noted subset: CD45RA-negative fraction. The receptor was isolated from a young man in good health. Some clones in this sample may be carry-over from other donors' samples. The chain employs TRBV19 and TRBJ2-3; 9 bases fit TRBD2. The chain's CDR3 is CASSIGRLAGRNPDTQYF. The CDR3 DNA reads as TGTGCCAGTAGTATAGGTAGGCTAGCGGGGCGAAACCCAGATACGCAGTATTTT.